This T cell receptor (beta chain) originates from a study of OX40 agonist ivuxolimab in advanced cancers. Study findings and constraints: In general, CD8+ T cells held more expanded clones than CD4+ did, on average. People who partly responded at 0.1-3.0 mg/kg had some of the least clonal expansion seen. Normalized expansion of T-cell clones was also low for some nonresponders. Dose levels from 0.1 to 3.0 mg/kg saw CD4+ and CD8+ blood T cells expand clonally by week 6.

As for this clone: What it binds is unknown.

Trimming took off 1 base at V and 9 bases at J, with 18 bases between the two ends. In germline, CDR1 is MGHDK, CDR2 SYGVNS. The CDR3 totals 15 residues. Some clones are missing from TCRdb's copy, which holds only in-frame ones; the method was immunoSEQ multiplex PCR. Of more than 100,000 clones listed, 80% to 90% were seen once; the top ten hold more than 0.45%. Sample: CD4+ or CD8+ T cells sorted from blood, taken in a trial of the OX40 agonist ivuxolimab. The TCR sequence derives from an adult with an advanced solid tumor such as melanoma, head and neck, liver or kidney cancer. The chain is built from TRBV25-1 and TRBJ1-2; unclear D gene. As DNA, the CDR3 is TGTGCCAGCAGTGAATCGGCGACTACAGTGCCCCGCTACACCTTC. Its protein product is CASSESATTVPRYTF.